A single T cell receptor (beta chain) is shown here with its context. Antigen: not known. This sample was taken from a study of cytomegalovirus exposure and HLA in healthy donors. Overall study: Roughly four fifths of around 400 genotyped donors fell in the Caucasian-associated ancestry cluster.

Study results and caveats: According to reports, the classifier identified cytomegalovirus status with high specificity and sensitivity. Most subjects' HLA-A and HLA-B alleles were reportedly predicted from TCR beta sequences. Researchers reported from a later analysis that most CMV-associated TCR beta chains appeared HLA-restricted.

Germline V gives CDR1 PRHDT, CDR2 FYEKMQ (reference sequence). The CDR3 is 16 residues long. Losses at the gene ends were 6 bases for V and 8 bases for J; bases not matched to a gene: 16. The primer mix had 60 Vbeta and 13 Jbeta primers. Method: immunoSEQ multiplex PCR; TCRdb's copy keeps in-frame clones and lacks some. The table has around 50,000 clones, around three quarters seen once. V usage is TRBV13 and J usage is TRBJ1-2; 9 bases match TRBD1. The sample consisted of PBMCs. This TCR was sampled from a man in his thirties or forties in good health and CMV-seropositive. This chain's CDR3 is CASSPSGQGVYGGYTF. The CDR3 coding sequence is TGTGCCAGCAGTCCTTCGGGACAGGGAGTATATGGCGGCTACACCTTC.